This T cell receptor beta chain was captured by sequencing in a study of T cell responses to AZD1222 COVID-19 vaccine. Study-wide context: Researchers grouped second doses given at about 4 or about 12 weeks into one pool. General observations from the study: Regions 160-218 and 743-854 dominated among vaccine-associated CD4 TCRs spanning spike. Recipients of AZD1222 seropositive at baseline numbered only 5 or 6.

The CDR3 loop spans 14 amino acids. V gave up 5 bases and J gave up 6 bases, with 11 bases separating them. Germline loops: CDR1 MDHEN, CDR2 SYDVKM. A remark on this clone: Its antigen is currently unknown.

Method: immunoSEQ multiplex PCR; TCRdb's copy keeps in-frame clones and lacks some. Counted here are around 90,000 clones, roughly 84% occurring once; the ten biggest clones make up 10% to 15%. Specimen: peripheral blood, collected on day 0 of AZD1222 vaccination. The gene calls are TRBV28 and TRBJ1-6, with D unresolved. The receptor comes from an adult in good health. This chain's CDR3 is CASSPSGLNSPLHF. The CDR3 DNA is TGTGCCAGCAGTCCCTCCGGTCTTAATTCACCCCTCCACTTT.